The 14 T cell receptor beta chains reported below all come from one sample, sequenced in a study of T cells in tuberculosis. Sorting used thawed, overnight-rested PBMC stained with anti-CD3, a viability dye and GMM-loaded CD1B tetramer. C32 glucose monomycolate from Rhodococcus equi was loaded onto the CD1B tetramers. The assay was immunoSEQ multiplex PCR, and TCRdb's table has in-frame clones only and misses some. Of approximately 59,000 clones listed, under 90% are singletons. The sequencing sample was made of CD1b-GMM tetramer-negative cells sorted from PBMCs. Receptors were obtained from an adult woman with latent tuberculosis.

The chain uses TRBV7-2 and TRBJ1-2, with TRBD1 identical over 10 bases. Trimming at V came to 0 bases and at J to 7 bases, leaving 11 bases not matched to a gene. The CDR3 runs 17 residues. Germline CDR1 and CDR2: SGHTA and FQGNSA. In DNA form, the CDR3 reads TGTGCCAGCAGCTTAGCGACAGGGGGCGCGGTACGGACTGGCTACACCTTC. Translating gives CASSLATGGAVRTGYTF.

V usage is TRBV4-1 and J usage is TRBJ2-7, with D unclear. V was clipped by 4 bases and J by 0 bases, with 16 bases between them. The CDR3 is 16 residues long. Germline assignment: CDR1 MGHRA and CDR2 YSYEKL. The CDR3 is CASSLQPGLTSYEQYF. The CDR3 region has the DNA TGCGCCAGCAGCCTTCAACCTGGGCTCACCTCCTACGAGCAGTACTTC.

This clone was detected once. V usage is TRBV4-3 and J usage is TRBJ2-3; 8 bases map to TRBD2. This CDR3 is built from 14 residues. Germline V gene sequence: CDR1 LGHNA, CDR2 YSLEER. The trim removed 1 base at V and 6 bases at J, leaving 3 bases unmatched. CDR3 sequence (DNA): TGCGCCAGCAGCCAAGGGATAGCGGGGGATACGCAGTATTTT. Protein product: CASSQGIAGDTQYF.

The chain joins TRBV5-1 to TRBJ1-3; 10 bases agree with TRBD1. The CDR3 spans 18 residues. Losses at the gene ends were 4 bases for V and 1 base for J; bases not matched to a gene: 11. From germline, CDR1 is SGHRS and CDR2 YFSETQ. CDR3 protein: CASSPLGQGEESGNTIYF. The CDR3 DNA reads as TGCGCCAGCAGCCCCCTCGGACAGGGGGAAGAATCTGGAAACACCATATATTTT.

The chain links TRBV7-9 to TRBJ2-1; D perhaps matches TRBD2 (6 bases). The CDR3 extends over 18 amino acids. Trimming left V 0 bases short and J 0 bases short, with 15 bases between. Germline V gene sequence: CDR1 SEHNR, CDR2 FQNEAQ (reference sequence). Here the CDR3 DNA reads TGTGCCAGCAGCTTAGCGCCCCGACTAGTAAGCTCCTACAATGAGCAGTTCTTC. It yields the protein CASSLAPRLVSSYNEQFF. Looking up the rest from reference TRBV7-9 and TRBJ2-1 gives the full variable domain: DTGVSQNPRHKITKRGQNVTFRCDPISEHNRLYWYRQTLGQGPEFLTYFQNEAQLEKSRLLSDRFSAERPKGSFSTLEIQRTEQGDSAMYLCASSLAPRLVSSYNEQFFGPGTRLTVL.

In this sample, this clone turned up a few times. This chain links TRBV5-5 with TRBJ1-6; no reliable D call. The CDR3 length is 17 residues. The V gene's germline CDR1 is SGHKS and CDR2 YYEKEE (reference sequence). The V gene lost 4 bases and the J gene lost 0 bases, with 14 bases spanning the gap. CDR3 amino acids: CASSKELQSSYNSPLHF. CDR3 nucleotide sequence: TGTGCCAGCAGCAAGGAGCTTCAAAGCTCCTATAATTCACCCCTCCACTTT.

The genes are TRBV29-1 and TRBJ1-2, with D tentatively TRBD1 (5 bases). This CDR3 region has 12 residues. In germline, CDR1 is SQVTM, CDR2 ANQGSEA. Deletions cut 6 bases from V and 6 bases from J, with 14 bases between. The CDR3 sequence: CSVGPRDDGYTF. CDR3 coding DNA: TGCAGCGTGGGCCCCAGGGATGATGGCTACACCTTC. Variable domain in full (rest from reference TRBV29-1 and TRBJ1-2): SAVISQKPSRDICQRGTSLTIQCQVDSQVTMMFWYRQQPGQSLTLIATANQGSEATYESGFVIDKFPISRPNLTFSTLTVSNMSPEDSSIYLCSVGPRDDGYTFGSGTRLTVV.

The V call is TRBV7-8, the J call TRBJ1-1; D is uncertain. This CDR3 comprises 13 residues. Germline CDR1 is SGHVS and CDR2 is FQNEAQ. With 2 bases removed from V and 7 bases from J, the gap between germline ends came to 11 bases. The CDR3: CASSLSAGGEAFF. The CDR3 DNA reads TGTGCCAGCAGCTTATCCGCTGGAGGTGAAGCTTTCTTT.

The V gene is TRBV4-3, the J gene TRBJ1-1; 8 bases match TRBD1. Trimming cost V 4 bases and J 4 bases; bases outside gene matches: 2. The CDR3 contains 13 residues. The germline V gene has CDR1 LGHNA and CDR2 YSLEER. CDR3 region: CASSPGGRTEAFF. CDR3 DNA sequence: TGCGCCAGCAGCCCAGGGGGCCGCACTGAAGCTTTCTTT.

The V gene is TRBV6-4, the J gene TRBJ2-2; D is undetermined. The CDR3 contains 13 residues. Germline V lookup: CDR1 MRHNA, CDR2 SNTAGT. V lost 6 bases, J lost 0 bases, and 5 bases lay in between. The CDR3 DNA reads TGTGCCAGCAGCCCCGCGAACACCGGGGAGCTGTTTTTT. Encoded protein: CASSPANTGELFF.

The chain couples TRBV4-1 to TRBJ2-3; TRBD2 might be the D (6 bases). Germline V gene lookup returns CDR1 MGHRA and CDR2 YSYEKL. Trimming took off 0 bases at V and 1 base at J, with 11 bases between the two ends. The CDR3 is 16 residues long. The CDR3 region is CASSQDRGGGTDTQYF. For the CDR3, the DNA is TGCGCCAGCAGCCAAGATAGGGGCGGGGGCACAGATACGCAGTATTTT.

The gene calls are TRBV11-2 and TRBJ2-1; D unclear. The CDR3 is 15 residues long. Trimming shortened V by 1 base and J by 0 bases, and 7 bases separated the two germline ends. Germline V gene data show CDR1 as SGHAT and CDR2 as FQNNGV. The CDR3 DNA sequence: TGTGCCAGCAGCTTAGGGGCAGGCTCCTACAATGAGCAGTTCTTC. Translating gives CASSLGAGSYNEQFF.

The chain combines TRBV9 with TRBJ1-5; a possible D gene is TRBD1 (5 bases). Trimming took off 2 bases at V and 4 bases at J, with 10 bases between the two ends. The length of the CDR3 is 14 residues. Germline CDR1 is SGDLS and CDR2 is YYNGEE. CDR3 sequence: CASSVYRRNQPQHF. CDR3 DNA sequence: TGTGCCAGCAGCGTCTACAGGCGGAATCAGCCCCAGCATTTT.

This chain uses TRBV6-1 with TRBJ2-2, with D hard to call. The CDR3 totals 14 residues. Between the trimmed V and J ends, which lost 1 base and 4 bases, there was a span of 7 bases. Germline V gives CDR1 MNHNS, CDR2 SASEGT. Written as DNA, the CDR3 is TGTGCCAGCAGTGAAGAAGAGCTCACCGGGGAGCTGTTTTTT. It encodes CASSEEELTGELFF.